This TCR beta chain stems from a study of T cells in Graves' hyperthyroidism and ophthalmopathy. Amplification yielded TCR beta CDR3 regions, with RNA transcripts as the source. HTBI primers were the set used in a first-round RT-PCR of the TCR CDR3. TCRdb redid the calling of the multiplex PCR reads with MiXCR, one entry per CDR3 protein. There are hundreds of thousands of distinct CDR3 sequences in the sample; 15% to 20% occur only once, and roughly 44% lies in the top ten. With 0 bases removed from V and 0 bases from J, the gap between germline ends came to 7 bases. The germline V gene has CDR1 SGDLS and CDR2 YYNGEE. CDR3 size: 15 residues. This clonotype was observed a few times.

The material sequenced was blood. This TCR derives from a man in his forties with Graves' hyperthyroidism. The chain couples TRBV9 to TRBJ1-5; no reliable D call. The CDR3 DNA reads TGTGCCAGCAGCGTAGACGGATATAGCAATCAGCCCCAGCATTTT. This gives the protein CASSVDGYSNQPQHF.